The sequence of this T cell receptor beta chain was determined in a study of liver allograft versus peripheral blood T cells. Study context: Transplanted-liver and recipient peripheral blood T cell receptor repertoires were compared.

Study conclusions and caveats: According to reports, the T cell receptor repertoires inside liver allografts differed from those in peripheral blood.

In this sample, this clonotype is medium-sized. Its cognate antigen is unknown. In TCRdb, the reads were re-called with MiXCR into one record per CDR3 protein. The table records approximately 6,600 distinct CDR3 sequences, roughly 17% of them present only once. The CDR3 length is 12 residues. The V and J ends lost 10 bases and 3 bases respectively, with 12 bases between them. Germline CDR1 is ENHRY and CDR2 is SYGVKD. The V and J genes are TRBV10-3 and TRBJ1-2, with D hard to call. The sequence came from a human patient who had a liver transplant. These T cells may partly come from the graft donor. This CDR3 is CATCPGDYGYTF. As DNA, the CDR3 is TGTGCCACATGTCCGGGCGACTATGGCTACACCTTC.